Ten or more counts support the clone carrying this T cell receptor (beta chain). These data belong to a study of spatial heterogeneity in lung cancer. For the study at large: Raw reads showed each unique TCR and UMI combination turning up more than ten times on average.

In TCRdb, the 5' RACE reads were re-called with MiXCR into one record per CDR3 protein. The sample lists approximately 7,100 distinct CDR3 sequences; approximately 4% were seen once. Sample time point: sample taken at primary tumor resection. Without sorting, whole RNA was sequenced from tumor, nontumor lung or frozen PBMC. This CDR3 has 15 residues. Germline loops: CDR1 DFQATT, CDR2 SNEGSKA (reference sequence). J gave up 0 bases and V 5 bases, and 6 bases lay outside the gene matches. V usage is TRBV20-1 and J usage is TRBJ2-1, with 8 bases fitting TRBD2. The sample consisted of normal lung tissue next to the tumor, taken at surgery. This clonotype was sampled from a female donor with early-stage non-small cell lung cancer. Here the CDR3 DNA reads TGCAGTGCTCCCCGAAGCGGGGGCTCCTACAATGAGCAGTTCTTC. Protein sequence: CSAPRSGGSYNEQFF.